A selection of T cell receptor beta chains follows, all from one sample in a study of blood T cell repertoires in COVID-19. Some clones are missing from TCRdb's copy, which holds only in-frame ones; the method was immunoSEQ multiplex PCR. This sample has about 170,000 clones, with less than 90% found just once. What was sequenced was peripheral blood. All receptors derive from a woman aged 55-70 years with COVID-19, enrolled during active disease. Both conserved end residues are trimmed from each CDR3.

v_call: TRBV7-9; j_call: TRBJ2-7; cdr3_aa: ASSRSPGQGVSGPY
v_call: TRBV6-1; j_call: TRBJ2-4; cdr3_aa: ASSEPTSGRVAKNIQY
v_call: TRBV7-2; j_call: TRBJ2-7; cdr3_aa: ASSLASQVILYEQY
v_call: TRBV2; j_call: TRBJ2-3; cdr3_aa: ASNPGPAADTQY
v_call: TRBV9; j_call: TRBJ2-7; cdr3_aa: ASGGGSSYEQY
v_call: TRBV28; j_call: TRBJ2-7; cdr3_aa: ASSSGTSGVGYEQY
v_call: TRBV7-9; j_call: TRBJ1-2; cdr3_aa: ASSHDAGSHYGYT
v_call: TRBV28; j_call: TRBJ1-5; cdr3_aa: ASSRAGVDQPQH
v_call: TRBV7-3; j_call: TRBJ2-3; cdr3_aa: ASSPKRIGGVTDTQY
v_call: TRBV7-3; j_call: TRBJ2-7; cdr3_aa: ASTPTGTGECYEQY
v_call: TRBV27; j_call: TRBJ2-1; cdr3_aa: ASSPTGGRANEQF
v_call: TRBV19; j_call: TRBJ1-5; cdr3_aa: ASSVTGSPEGPQH
v_call: TRBV4-3; j_call: TRBJ2-7; cdr3_aa: ASSHSRAGAYEQY
v_call: TRBV5-4; j_call: TRBJ2-1; cdr3_aa: ASSLYGSRISYNEQF
v_call: TRBV9; j_call: TRBJ1-2; cdr3_aa: ASSVGPPLGSDGYT
v_call: TRBV5-7; j_call: TRBJ2-7; cdr3_aa: ASSDLYEQY